The rows below give T cell receptor beta chains drawn from one sample of a study of blood T cell repertoires in COVID-19. Here immunoSEQ multiplex PCR was the method, and the copy in TCRdb shows in-frame clones only, minus some. In the table there are approximately 250,000 clones, around 82% of which are singletons. Sequencing was carried out using peripheral blood. Every receptor here comes from a human donor in a cohort sampled during active COVID-19. Both conserved end residues are part of each CDR3. The order of the fields is J gene, D gene, clone size, V gene, CDR3 protein, CDR3 DNA. A D gene is named only where the DNA matches it firmly. Clone size appears in some rows only: once, few, many, or a class for an expanded clone.

TRBJ2-3 TRBD2 - TRBV7-2 CASRPSGSYADTQYF TGTGCCAGCAGACCTAGCGGGAGCTATGCAGATACGCAGTATTTT
TRBJ2-7 TRBD1 - TRBV7-2 CASSAYRGEQYF TGTGCCAGCAGCGCCTACAGGGGCGAGCAGTACTTC
TRBJ2-3 - once TRBV21-1 CASSKGDNRTTSGDTQYF TGTGCCAGCAGCAAAGGTGATAATAGAACTACGTCGGGGGATACGCAGTATTTT
TRBJ2-2 TRBD2 - TRBV4-2 CASSQTSGGANTGELFF TGTGCCAGCAGCCAGACTAGCGGGGGGGCGAACACCGGGGAGCTGTTTTTT
TRBJ1-4 TRBD1 - TRBV18 CASSPTGQGYEKLFF TGTGCCAGCTCACCCACGGGACAGGGTTATGAAAAACTGTTTTTT
TRBJ2-1 TRBD2 - TRBV5-5 CASSPRHSGGAPNEQFF TGTGCCAGCAGCCCAAGGCATAGCGGGGGGGCCCCTAATGAGCAGTTCTTC
TRBJ2-1 - - TRBV1 CTSSRRRRADYNEQFF TGCACCAGCAGCCGCAGGCGGCGGGCCGATTACAATGAGCAGTTCTTC
TRBJ1-2 TRBD1 - TRBV6-5 CASSWTGNGYTF TGTGCCAGCAGCTGGACAGGGAATGGCTACACCTTC
TRBJ1-6 TRBD1 - TRBV4-1 CASSLGQGNYNSPLHF TGCGCCAGCAGCCTGGGACAGGGAAACTATAATTCACCCCTCCACTTT
TRBJ2-7 - - TRBV19 CASSTGMGPYEQYF TGTGCCAGTAGTACAGGGATGGGTCCCTACGAGCAGTACTTC
TRBJ2-1 - - TRBV2 CASNGGSEYNEQFF TGTGCCAGCAACGGCGGTAGCGAGTACAATGAGCAGTTCTTC
TRBJ2-3 TRBD2 - TRBV6-6 CASIRLAGRVLADTQYF TGTGCCAGCATTCGACTAGCGGGAAGAGTTTTGGCAGATACGCAGTATTTT
TRBJ2-7 - once TRBV5-5 CASSHPTSGTEEQYF TGTGCCAGCAGCCACCCGACCTCAGGGACTGAAGAGCAGTACTTC
TRBJ2-3 TRBD2 - TRBV9 CASSVSEAGGLTQYF TGTGCCAGCAGCGTAAGTGAAGCGGGGGGACTTACGCAGTATTTT
TRBJ2-5 - - TRBV5-1 CASSTLGAYQETQYF TGCGCCAGCAGCACCCTAGGGGCGTACCAAGAGACCCAGTACTTC
TRBJ2-7 TRBD1 - TRBV19 CASTDRRSYEQYF TGTGCCAGTACGGACAGGCGATCCTACGAGCAGTACTTC
TRBJ2-1 TRBD2 - TRBV19 CASSLRGVGFDEQFF TGTGCCAGTAGCCTCCGGGGGGTAGGGTTCGATGAGCAGTTCTTC
TRBJ1-1 - - TRBV19 CASSIKILMNTEAFF TGTGCCAGTAGTATTAAAATTCTAATGAACACTGAAGCTTTCTTT
TRBJ1-1 - once TRBV18 CASSPLGVPNTEAFF TGTGCCAGCTCTCCCCTGGGAGTTCCGAACACTGAAGCTTTCTTT
TRBJ2-1 - - TRBV21-1 CASSPRTSGNSYNEQFF TGTGCCAGCAGCCCCCGGACTAGCGGGAACTCCTACAATGAGCAGTTCTTC
TRBJ2-5 TRBD1 - TRBV6-2/TRBV6-3 CASSYYRGLQETQYF TGTGCCAGCAGTTACTACAGGGGCCTCCAAGAGACCCAGTACTTC
TRBJ1-2 - - TRBV4-1 CASSQERTESPYTF TGCGCCAGCAGCCAAGAGAGGACAGAGTCTCCCTACACCTTC
TRBJ2-1 TRBD2 - TRBV19 CASLSRLAGGEQFF TGTGCCAGCCTTTCCCGCCTAGCGGGAGGTGAGCAGTTCTTC
TRBJ2-3 TRBD2 once TRBV5-1 CASSYAGTSGSDTQYF TGCGCCAGCAGCTACGCCGGGACTAGCGGGAGTGATACGCAGTATTTT
TRBJ2-7 TRBD1 once TRBV7-9 CASSRDRGGIYEQYF TGTGCCAGCAGCCGGGACAGGGGTGGGATCTACGAGCAGTACTTC
TRBJ1-1 - - TRBV21-1 CASSKGRRQGTGNTEAFF TGTGCCAGCAGCAAAGGTCGGAGGCAGGGGACAGGGAACACTGAAGCTTTCTTT
TRBJ2-1 TRBD2 once TRBV3-1/TRBV3-2 CASSPRTSGGRHNEQFF TGTGCCAGCAGCCCTCGGACTAGCGGGGGTCGGCACAATGAGCAGTTCTTC
TRBJ2-5 - - TRBV5-4 CASSSGLRGQETQYF TGTGCCAGCAGCTCGGGACTGCGAGGGCAAGAGACCCAGTACTTC
TRBJ2-2 TRBD2 - TRBV14 CASSPLAGGKNTGELFF TGTGCCAGCAGCCCATTGGCGGGGGGGAAGAACACCGGGGAGCTGTTTTTT
TRBJ2-7 - - TRBV19 CASGGTGSREQYF TGTGCCAGCGGCGGGACTGGATCTCGCGAGCAGTACTTC
TRBJ2-1 TRBD2 - TRBV2 CARDRTSGNNEQFF TGTGCCAGGGATCGGACTAGCGGGAACAATGAGCAGTTCTTC
TRBJ1-1 - - TRBV12-3/TRBV12-4 CASSFSSNTEAFF TGTGCCAGCAGTTTCTCCTCGAACACTGAAGCTTTCTTT
TRBJ1-2 - - TRBV6-6 CASSRDSNYGYTF TGTGCCAGCAGTCGTGACAGTAACTATGGCTACACCTTC
TRBJ2-7 TRBD2 - TRBV13 CASSFSSGSHEQYF TGTGCCAGCAGCTTTTCTAGCGGGAGTCACGAGCAGTACTTC
TRBJ2-7 - - TRBV5-1 CASSLVPNLPHEQYF TGCGCCAGCAGCTTGGTGCCTAATCTTCCCCACGAGCAGTACTTC
TRBJ1-1 TRBD1 - TRBV7-9 CASSLKQGWTEAFF TGTGCCAGCAGCCTTAAACAGGGGTGGACTGAAGCTTTCTTT
TRBJ1-4 - - TRBV7-9 CASSSPQGRNEKLFF TGTGCCAGCAGCTCGCCACAGGGACGTAATGAAAAACTGTTTTTT
TRBJ1-2 - - TRBV7-8 CASSLVPQGSYGYTF TGTGCCAGCAGCTTAGTTCCCCAGGGAAGCTATGGCTACACCTTC
TRBJ2-7 - - TRBV5-5 CATTLDGTNYYEQYF TGTGCCACCACGTTGGACGGGACAAATTACTACGAGCAGTACTTC
TRBJ1-2 TRBD1 - TRBV5-1 CASSPSGGLQSGYTF TGCGCCAGCAGCCCCTCAGGGGGCCTCCAAAGCGGCTACACCTTC
TRBJ1-5 TRBD1 - TRBV6-5 CASSYTGQGGQPQHF TGTGCCAGCAGTTACACGGGACAGGGCGGTCAGCCCCAGCATTTT
TRBJ1-5 - - TRBV28 CASIGWPAGPDQPQHF TGTGCCAGCATTGGGTGGCCGGCAGGGCCGGATCAGCCCCAGCATTTT
TRBJ2-1 TRBD2 few TRBV9 CASSPPTSGRGNEQFF TGTGCCAGCAGCCCCCCGACTAGCGGGAGGGGCAATGAGCAGTTCTTC
TRBJ1-2 TRBD1 - TRBV10-3 CAVSTGQAYGYTF TGTGCCGTGTCTACGGGACAGGCCTATGGCTACACCTTC
TRBJ2-1 TRBD2 - TRBV6-6 CASQPGLPANEQFF TGTGCCAGCCAACCGGGACTACCCGCCAATGAGCAGTTCTTC